This T cell receptor beta chain was retrieved from a study of T cells in Graves' hyperthyroidism and ophthalmopathy. V lost 4 bases to trimming and J lost 3 bases, with 10 bases between them. The CDR3 contains 15 residues. CDR1 is MNHNS, CDR2 SASEGT, per germline. About this clonotype: A much larger clone differs from this one at a single base, so this may be a read error.

Amplification of TCR beta CDR3 regions was performed using RNA transcripts as template. First-round RT-PCR targeting the TCR CDR3 was performed with the HTBI primer set. TCRdb processed the multiplex PCR reads anew with MiXCR; each CDR3 protein has one entry. The sample includes roughly 710,000 distinct CDR3 sequences, around a third of them seen just once. The source material was blood. The chain uses TRBV6-1 and TRBJ2-6; D is perhaps TRBD1 (5 bases). This sequence was found in a woman between 35 and 50 years old with Graves' hyperthyroidism. The DNA for the CDR3 is TGTGCCAGCAGTGGTAAGGGGCGTGGGGCCAACGTCCTGACTTTC. Protein: CASSGKGRGANVLTF.